This TCR beta chain was sequenced during a study of blood T cell repertoires in COVID-19. About the research overall: The origin of the acute and convalescent COVID-19 samples was the United States, Italy and Spain. PBMCs, B-cell-depleted T cells, or T cells were the source of the cDNA or gDNA that made up the material.

The CDR3 has 15 amino acids. Germline CDR1 and CDR2: KGHDR and SFDVKD. With 5 bases removed from V and 3 bases from J, the gap between germline ends came to 12 bases. Authors' data handling: Nucleated cell number was recorded as an estimate derived from reference gene primer amplification. Sequenced by immunoSEQ multiplex PCR; TCRdb stores in-frame clones only, minus some. V, J and clone size derive from that table, while D and trimming were established from the DNA sequence. The data hold some 220,000 clones, with over 60% observed a single time. The material sequenced was peripheral blood. The chain couples TRBV24-1 to TRBJ2-2; tentatively, D is TRBD1 (6 bases). The TCR comes from a woman in her 70s with acute or convalescent COVID-19. The CDR3: CATSGAGADTGELFF. CDR3 DNA sequence: TGTGCCACCAGTGGAGCAGGGGCTGACACCGGGGAGCTGTTTTTT.